This TCR beta chain was profiled in a study of post-analysis software for immune sequencing data. Regarding the study as a whole: In patients, about five TRBV segments were more frequent than in controls, with TRBV5-6, TRBV5-1 and TRBV20-1 among them. Controls significantly exceeded multiple sclerosis patients in normalized Chao1 diversity.

There are a few counts of this clonotype. The antigen remains unidentified. Germline values: CDR1 SGHRS, CDR2 YFSETQ. Trimming took 4 bases from V and 4 from J, leaving 18 bases between them. The CDR3 extends over 16 amino acids. Researchers reported that TCR beta cDNA libraries carried unique molecular identifiers. A population of roughly 0.85 to 10 million T cells gave rise to approximately 500,000 cDNA molecules. Via MiXCR, TCRdb re-called the PCR reads, giving one row per CDR3 protein. This sample carries a few hundred thousand distinct CDR3 sequences, less than 45% of them seen once, and the ten largest clones take 12%.

This receptor was obtained from a girl aged 10 to 17 with multiple sclerosis. The chain is built from TRBV5-1 and TRBJ2-1; D perhaps matches TRBD2 (7 bases). Sequencing was performed on blood. The CDR3 sequence is CASSLGGPGGYNEQFF. The CDR3, as DNA: TGCGCCAGCAGCCTGGGGGGGCCTGGGGGATACAATGAGCAGTTCTTC.